Following are 9 T cell receptor beta chains from one sample sequenced in a study of cytomegalovirus exposure and HLA in healthy donors. Researchers ran the PCR with 60 Vbeta and 13 Jbeta primers. Sequencing was performed with immunoSEQ multiplex PCR; in TCRdb, only in-frame clones are kept and a portion is missing. This sample yields around 91,000 clones, of which 60% to 80% are seen a single time; 3.2% belongs to the top ten. The sequenced sample consisted of PBMCs. The receptors were sampled from a man between 60 and 75 years old in good health and CMV-seronegative.

This chain uses TRBV7-2 with TRBJ2-3; D is perhaps TRBD2 (5 bases). In germline, CDR1 is SGHTA, CDR2 FQGNSA. V lost 1 base, J lost 8 bases, and 7 bases lay in between. The CDR3 has 12 amino acids. The DNA of the CDR3 is TGTGCCAGCAGCTTAGTGGGAGTTACGCAGTATTTT. Its translation: CASSLVGVTQYF.

V usage is TRBV5-1 and J usage is TRBJ2-7; D remains unclear. The V end was cut by 0 bases, the J end by 7 bases, with 14 bases between. Germline V gene lookup returns CDR1 SGHRS and CDR2 YFSETQ. The CDR3 is made up of 14 amino acids. CDR3 DNA: TGCGCCAGCAGCTTGGCCCCAGGTTCAGAAGAGCAGTACTTC. This gives the protein CASSLAPGSEEQYF.

CDR3 region: CASSKTSATYEQYF. The CDR3, as DNA: TGTGCCAGCAGTAAGACTAGCGCGACCTACGAGCAGTACTTC. V and J are TRBV2 and TRBJ2-7; 8 nucleotides agree with TRBD2. With V trimmed by 5 bases and J by 2 bases, 5 bases remained unmatched. Germline CDR1 is SNHLY and CDR2 is FYNNEI. The CDR3 runs 14 residues.

The J gene is TRBJ1-5, the V gene TRBV19; 8 bases are a match to TRBD1. The CDR3 covers 15 residues. J was trimmed by 2 bases and V by 7 bases; bases with no gene match: 7. Germline CDR1 reads LNHDA; CDR2 reads SQIVND (reference sequence). CDR3 nucleotides: TGTGCCAGTAAGACCGACAGGGGAGGCAATCAGCCCCAGCATTTT. The encoded protein is CASKTDRGGNQPQHF.

The chain recombines TRBV21-1 with TRBJ1-2; the tabulated D call, TRBD1, remains unverified against the DNA. TRBV21-1 is a recognized pseudogene. The length of the CDR3 is 16 residues. The CDR3 DNA reads TGTGCCAGCAGCAAAGAACAAGGAGGACAGGGGGGAGGCTACACCTTC. Translating gives CASSKEQGGQGGGYTF.

The chain employs TRBV15 and TRBJ1-2; 7 bases are shared with TRBD1. The CDR3 runs to 14 residues. V dropped 3 bases and J dropped 8; count of bases not matched to a gene: 9. Germline values: CDR1 LNHNV, CDR2 YYDKDF (reference sequence). The CDR3 loop reads CATSRDATGQGYTF. CDR3 nucleotides: TGTGCCACCAGCAGGGACGCGACAGGGCAGGGCTACACCTTC.

The sample holds a few counts of this clone. The chain combines TRBV7-6 with TRBJ1-3, with 7 bases fitting TRBD1. The V gene end was trimmed by 5 bases and the J gene end by 8 bases; junction bases not matched to a gene: 3. Per germline, CDR1 SGHVS and CDR2 FNYEAQ. The CDR3 has 12 residues. CDR3 region: CASSPGTDTIYF. For the CDR3, the DNA is TGTGCCAGCAGCCCCGGGACAGACACCATATATTTT. The entire variable domain, with the rest obtained from reference TRBV7-6 and TRBJ1-3, is as follows: GAGVSQSPRYKVTKRGQDVALRCDPISGHVSLYWYRQALGQGPEFLTYFNYEAQQDKSGLPNDRFSAERPEGSISTLTIQRTEQRDSAMYRCASSPGTDTIYFGEGSWLTVV.

This clone was seen a handful of times. The gene calls are TRBV25-1 and TRBJ1-1, with 7 positions matching TRBD1. This CDR3 contains 14 residues. From germline, CDR1 is MGHDK and CDR2 SYGVNS. J gave up 0 bases and V 8 bases, and 6 bases lay outside the gene matches. CDR3 sequence reads: CASYQGGLNTEAFF. CDR3 sequence (DNA): TGTGCCAGCTACCAGGGGGGCTTGAACACTGAAGCTTTCTTT.

The CDR3 nucleotides are TGTGCCAGCAGCCTGACGGGGAACACTGAAGCTTTCTTT. It codes for CASSLTGNTEAFF. This chain connects TRBV7-2 to TRBJ1-1, with D hard to call. The CDR3 loop spans 13 amino acids. The germline V gene encodes CDR1 SGHTA and CDR2 FQGNSA. Trimming removed 5 bases at V and 1 base at J, with 8 bases between.